The clone carrying this T cell receptor beta chain was recorded a few times. No antigen is known for it. These data come from a study of response to subunit inactivated influenza vaccine. Study-level points and caveats: Authors proposed each seasonal influenza vaccination draws in few new T cells.

V was cut by 5 bases and J by 6 bases, with 8 bases left in between. The CDR3 has 13 residues. Via MiXCR, TCRdb re-called the RT-PCR reads, giving one row per CDR3 protein. This table holds about 700,000 distinct CDR3 sequences, around 13% found once. The starting material was PBMCs from blood, obtained approximately 15 days before vaccination. The chain couples TRBV12-3 or TRBV12-4 to TRBJ1-6; a possible D gene is TRBD1 (5 bases). The sequence was collected from a man between 50 and 59 years old who received an inactivated influenza vaccine. The chain's CDR3 is CASSPGSNSPLHF. Written as DNA, the CDR3 is TGTGCCAGCAGTCCAGGGTCTAATTCACCCCTCCACTTT.